The present T cell receptor (beta chain) was sequenced within a study of blood T cell repertoires in COVID-19 (dated by TCRdb to 2020 to 2021). About the study as a whole: Collaborator samples came from the United States, Italy and Spain and covered acute and convalescent phases of COVID-19. Where HLA class I and class II types were available, the types were taken from metadata supplied by the sample provider, not from assay-based typing. The samples were drawn from the first 160 participants of the ongoing ImmuneRACE study and from some 1,300 subjects provided by 6 global collaborators. Sample metadata almost always included a de-identified subject ID, COVID-19 status, age in years and sex. The material from the prospective study consisted of cDNA or gDNA derived from T cells, B-cell-depleted T cells, or PBMCs. A freely available public database, intended as a resource for researchers studying the immune response to SARS-CoV-2, is where the repertoires were released. Subjects who had been exposed to COVID-19, were actively infected with it, or had recovered from it provided the deeply sampled blood TCRbeta repertoires that made up the dataset. Summary of the overall study and its limitations: Clinical and demographic metadata were provided uncurated, with the amount varying by source and participant.

TCRbeta CDR3 regions were amplified from genomic DNA using the immunoSEQ Assay, a bias-controlled multiplex PCR. The paper's processing steps were these. Nucleated cell counts per sample were estimated from amplification of reference gene primers within the assay. Sequence reads were collapsed and filtered to measure the absolute abundance of every unique TCRbeta CDR3 rearrangement. Productive Simpson clonality was computed per sample as the square root of Simpson's diversity index over productive rearrangements. This is the immuneACCESS table as TCRdb keeps it, with only in-frame sequences that have V and J called. A part of the clones is gone; compared with another copy, unresolved V genes explain less than half, and the rest is unexplained. The V and J calls and the clone size are those of that table, but D and trimming were determined from the DNA. Here the sample has a few hundred thousand clones; roughly 84% occur a single time. In total, the top ten clones hold roughly a sixth of the sample.

One collaborating source in Seattle enrolled patients while the patients were actively infected and followed the patients over time throughout the course of disease. Whole blood was collected in K2EDTA tubes by collaborating institutions according to the institutions' own protocols. For TCRbeta analysis, collaborators shipped samples in one of three forms: frozen whole blood, isolated PBMCs, or DNA extracted from either of those sample types. V is pared back by 3 bases and J by 2 bases, with 11 bases lying between the germline termini. Taken from cysteine to phenylalanine, the CDR3 has 15 residues. The sequence is cut down to CDR3 DNA, 45 bases in frame from base 1. CDR1 KGHSH and CDR2 LQKENI were looked up in the germline V gene. About this clone itself: No antigen is known for it. The sample holds no much larger clone one base away, and base qualities are not on file.

Input material: peripheral blood. The sequence joins TRBV18 to TRBJ1-5; TRBD1 is a weak D gene call, 5 bases matching. The clonotype originates from a man aged 45-60 years with COVID-19, enrolled during active disease. The CDR3 region has the sequence CASSPQGWGNQPQHF. At the DNA level, the sequence is TGTGCCAGCTCACCGCAGGGTTGGGGCAATCAGCCCCAGCATTTT.